This TCR beta chain was sequenced in a study of PD-1 blockade in classical Hodgkin lymphoma. Study-wide results and caveats: Possibly reflecting disease activity or prior therapy, repertoire differences have causes that remain undefined. Newly diagnosed patients were said to have less baseline TCR diversity than healthy donors did.

As concerns this clone: Its cognate antigen is unknown.

The CDR3 runs 13 residues. CDR1 is SGHRS and CDR2 is YFSETQ in the germline V gene. V shed 5 bases and J shed 3 bases, with 11 bases lying between them. Noted time point: cycle 4 day 1 (C4D1), after around six weeks of nivolumab. With no exception, relapse followed autologous stem cell transplantation in all patients, and brentuximab vedotin exposure varied. Thawed PBMCs yielded CD4+ T cells through magnetic negative selection. Assay: immunoSEQ multiplex PCR; the TCRdb copy retains only in-frame clones and omits some. Of around 11,000 clones listed, around 74% are singletons. The rearrangement uses TRBV5-1 and TRBJ2-5; no definite D call. This specimen was CD4+ T cells from blood, taken before the fourth cycle of nivolumab. This receptor was identified in a human donor with classical Hodgkin lymphoma. The CDR3 bases are TGCGCCAGCAGGTTAGGGTCGAAAGAGACCCAGTACTTC. It specifies CASRLGSKETQYF.